Listed here is a single T cell receptor (beta chain). Its matching antigen is unknown. J gave up 2 bases and V 0 bases, and 11 bases lay outside the gene matches. CDR1 LGHNT and CDR2 FRNRAP come from the germline V gene. This CDR3 spans 19 amino acids. PCR was performed using 60 Vbeta and 13 Jbeta primers. Libraries were prepared by immunoSEQ multiplex PCR; TCRdb keeps only in-frame clonotypes and omits some of them. The sample yields fewer than 250,000 clones, 79% seen once. The data are from a study of cytomegalovirus exposure and HLA in healthy donors. Study context: Membership in the Caucasian-associated ancestry cluster was found for 75% to 85% of 300 to 500 genotyped donors.

Points from the study as a whole: In a later analysis, TCR association rates varied by HLA locus: DRB1 most, HLA-C fewest. In a later analysis, a missense DCLRE1C variant was linked to TCR beta V- and J-gene trimming. Researchers catalogued under 200 TCR beta chains as cytomegalovirus-associated.

The clonotype originates from a woman aged 18-29 years in good health and CMV-seronegative. Material for sequencing was PBMCs. The chain is built from TRBV12-5 and TRBJ2-3; TRBD2 aligns across 10 bases. The CDR3 region is CASGLVLKLAGEDTDTQYF. The CDR3 coding sequence is TGTGCTAGTGGTTTGGTATTAAAGCTAGCGGGAGAGGACACAGATACGCAGTATTTT.